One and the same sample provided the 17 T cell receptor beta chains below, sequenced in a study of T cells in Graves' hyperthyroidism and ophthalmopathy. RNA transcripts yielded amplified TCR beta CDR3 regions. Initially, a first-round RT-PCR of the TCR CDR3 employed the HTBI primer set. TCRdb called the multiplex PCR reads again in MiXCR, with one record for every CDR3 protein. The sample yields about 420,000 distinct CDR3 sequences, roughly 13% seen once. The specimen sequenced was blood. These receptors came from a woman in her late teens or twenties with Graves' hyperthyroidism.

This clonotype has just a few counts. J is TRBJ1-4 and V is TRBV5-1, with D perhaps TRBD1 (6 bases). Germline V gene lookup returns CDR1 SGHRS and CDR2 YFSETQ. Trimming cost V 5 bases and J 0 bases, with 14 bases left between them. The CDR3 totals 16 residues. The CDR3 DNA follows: TGCGCCAGCAGTTCTCAGGGGTTTGCAACTAATGAAAAACTGTTTTTT. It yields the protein CASSSQGFATNEKLFF.

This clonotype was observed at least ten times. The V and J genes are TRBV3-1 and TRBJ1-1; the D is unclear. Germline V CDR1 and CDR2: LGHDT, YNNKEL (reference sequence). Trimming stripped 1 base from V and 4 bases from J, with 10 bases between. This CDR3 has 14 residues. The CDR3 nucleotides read TGTGCCAGCAGCCAAGGTGGATTCCCCACTGAAGCTTTCTTT. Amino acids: CASSQGGFPTEAFF.

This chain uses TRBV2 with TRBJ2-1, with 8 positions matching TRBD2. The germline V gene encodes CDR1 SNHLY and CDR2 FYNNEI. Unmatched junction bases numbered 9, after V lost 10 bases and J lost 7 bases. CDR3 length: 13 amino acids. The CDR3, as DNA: TGTGCCACCCGGGCACTAGCGGCGAATGAGCAGTTCTTC. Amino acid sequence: CATRALAANEQFF.

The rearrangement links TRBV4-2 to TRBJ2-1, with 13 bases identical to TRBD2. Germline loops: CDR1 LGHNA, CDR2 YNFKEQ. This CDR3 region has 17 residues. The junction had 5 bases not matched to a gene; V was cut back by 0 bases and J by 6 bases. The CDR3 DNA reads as TGTGCCAGCAGCCAAGATACAACTAGCGGGAGGGCCAATGAGCAGTTCTTC. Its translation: CASSQDTTSGRANEQFF.

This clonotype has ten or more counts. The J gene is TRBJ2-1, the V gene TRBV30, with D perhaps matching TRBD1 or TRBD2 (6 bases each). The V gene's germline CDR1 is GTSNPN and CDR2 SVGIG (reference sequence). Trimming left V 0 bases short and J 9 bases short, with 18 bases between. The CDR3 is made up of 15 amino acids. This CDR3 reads CAWSVDGRQATEQFF. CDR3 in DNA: TGTGCCTGGAGTGTGGACGGGAGACAGGCGACTGAGCAGTTCTTC.

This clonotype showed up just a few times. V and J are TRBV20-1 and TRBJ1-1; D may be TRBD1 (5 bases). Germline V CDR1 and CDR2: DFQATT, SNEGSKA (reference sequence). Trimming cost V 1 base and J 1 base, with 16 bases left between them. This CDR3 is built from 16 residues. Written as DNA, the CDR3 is TGCAGTGCTAGAGTCCGGGGAGGGGTCGCGAACACTGAAGCTTTCTTT. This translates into CSARVRGGVANTEAFF.

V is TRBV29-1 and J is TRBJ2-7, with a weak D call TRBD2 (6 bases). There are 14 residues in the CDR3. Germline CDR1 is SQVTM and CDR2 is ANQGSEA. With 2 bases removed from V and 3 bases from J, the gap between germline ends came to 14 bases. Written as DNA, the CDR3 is TGCAGCGTTGAATTCGGTAGCGGCAGCTACGAGCAGTACTTC. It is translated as CSVEFGSGSYEQYF.

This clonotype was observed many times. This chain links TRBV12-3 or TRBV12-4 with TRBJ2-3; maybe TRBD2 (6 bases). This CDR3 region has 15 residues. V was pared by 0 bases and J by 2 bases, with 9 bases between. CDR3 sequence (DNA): TGTGCCAGCAGTTTAGCGGGGGGAGCCACAGATACGCAGTATTTT. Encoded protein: CASSLAGGATDTQYF.

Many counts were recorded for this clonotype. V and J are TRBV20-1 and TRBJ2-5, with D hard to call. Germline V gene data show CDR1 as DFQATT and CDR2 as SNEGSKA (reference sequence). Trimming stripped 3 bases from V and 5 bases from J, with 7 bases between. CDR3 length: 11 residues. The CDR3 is CSASNGETQYF. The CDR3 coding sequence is TGCAGTGCTAGTAACGGGGAGACCCAGTACTTC.

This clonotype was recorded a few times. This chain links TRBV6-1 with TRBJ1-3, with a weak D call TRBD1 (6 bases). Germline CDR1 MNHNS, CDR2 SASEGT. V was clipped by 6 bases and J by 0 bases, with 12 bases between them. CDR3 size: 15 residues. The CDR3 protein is CASRQGRRSGNTIYF. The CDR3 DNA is TGTGCCAGCAGACAGGGACGCCGCTCTGGAAACACCATATATTTT.

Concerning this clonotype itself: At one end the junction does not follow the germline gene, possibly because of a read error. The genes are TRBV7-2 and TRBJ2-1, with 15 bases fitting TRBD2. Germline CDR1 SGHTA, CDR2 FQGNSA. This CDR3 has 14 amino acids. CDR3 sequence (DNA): TGTGCCGGCAGCCGGACTAGCGGGAGGGGTGAGCAGTTCTTC. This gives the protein CAGSRTSGRGEQFF.

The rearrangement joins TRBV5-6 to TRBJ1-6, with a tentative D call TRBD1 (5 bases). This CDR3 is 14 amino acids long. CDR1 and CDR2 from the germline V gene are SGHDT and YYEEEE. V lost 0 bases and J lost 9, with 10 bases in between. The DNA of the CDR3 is TGTGCCAGCAGCTTGGGACAGTTAAGTTCACCCCTCCACTTT. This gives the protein CASSLGQLSSPLHF.

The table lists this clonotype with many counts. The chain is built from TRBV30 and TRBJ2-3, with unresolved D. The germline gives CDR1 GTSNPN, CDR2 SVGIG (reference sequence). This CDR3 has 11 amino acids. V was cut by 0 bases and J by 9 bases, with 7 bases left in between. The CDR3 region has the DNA TGTGCCTGGAGTGTATCCAAAACGCAGTATTTT. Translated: CAWSVSKTQYF.

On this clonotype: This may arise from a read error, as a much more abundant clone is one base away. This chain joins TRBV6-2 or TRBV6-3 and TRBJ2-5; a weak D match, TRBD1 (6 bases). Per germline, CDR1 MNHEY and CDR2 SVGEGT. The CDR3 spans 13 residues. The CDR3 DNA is TGTGTCAGCAGTTACTCCACCTCGTCGGGACAACACTTC. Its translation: CVSSYSTSSGQHF.

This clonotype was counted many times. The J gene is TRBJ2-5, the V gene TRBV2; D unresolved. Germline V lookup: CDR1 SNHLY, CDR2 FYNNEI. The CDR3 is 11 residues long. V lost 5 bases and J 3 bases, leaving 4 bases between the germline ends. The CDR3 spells CASSQKETQYF. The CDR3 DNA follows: TGTGCCAGCAGTCAAAAAGAGACCCAGTACTTC.

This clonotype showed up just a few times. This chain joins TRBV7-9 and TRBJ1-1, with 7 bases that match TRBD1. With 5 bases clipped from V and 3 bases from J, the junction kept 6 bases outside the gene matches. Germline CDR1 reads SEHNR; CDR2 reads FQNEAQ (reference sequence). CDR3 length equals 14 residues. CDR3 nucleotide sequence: TGTGCCAGCAGCCCTAGCACAGGGGACACTGAAGCTTTCTTT. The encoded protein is CASSPSTGDTEAFF.

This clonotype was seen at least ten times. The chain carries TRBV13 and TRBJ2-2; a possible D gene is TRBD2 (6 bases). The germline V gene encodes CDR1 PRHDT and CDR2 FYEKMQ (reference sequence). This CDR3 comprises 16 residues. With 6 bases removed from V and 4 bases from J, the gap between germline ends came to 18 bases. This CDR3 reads CASRREDWGVTGELFF. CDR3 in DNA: TGTGCCAGCAGACGAGAGGACTGGGGGGTCACCGGGGAGCTGTTTTTT.